This TCR beta chain was recovered during a study of T cell repertoires in cytomegalovirus infection. From the reads, TCRdb called clonotypes with MiXCR, one entry per CDR3 protein. The sample has about 450,000 distinct CDR3 sequences; 31% are singletons. This CDR3 spans 11 amino acids. V was shortened by 10 bases and J by 5 bases, with 12 bases between the two germline ends. Germline CDR1 reads MNHEY; CDR2 reads SMNVEV (reference sequence). The chain combines TRBV27 with TRBJ2-7; D is undetermined. This TCR came from a human donor in good health (CMV status not recorded). Some clones in this sample may be carry-over from other donors' samples. Sequencing used PBMCs. The DNA for the CDR3 is TGTGCCACTTCATCCGGACACGAGCAGTACTTC. It is translated as CATSSGHEQYF.